The next 16 T cell receptor beta chains were all read from a single sample in a study of blood T cell repertoires in COVID-19. Data came from immunoSEQ multiplex PCR; TCRdb stores just in-frame clones and leaves some out. Seen here are around 140,000 clones, around 89% observed once, and the top ten hold approximately 10%. Source material: peripheral blood. The source of these receptors is a man aged 50 to 59 with acute or convalescent COVID-19.

This clone was detected once. The genes are TRBV30 and TRBJ1-1; no clear D gene. Trimming took off 2 bases at V and 8 bases at J, with 9 bases between the two ends. Germline CDR1 and CDR2: GTSNPN and SVGIG (reference sequence). CDR3 length: 11 amino acids. Here the CDR3 DNA reads TGTGCCTGGAGTCCAGTGGTAGAAGCTTTCTTT. Protein: CAWSPVVEAFF.

The rearrangement joins TRBV18 to TRBJ1-1, with 11 bases identical to TRBD1. CDR1 is KGHSH, CDR2 LQKENI, per germline. This CDR3 region has 15 residues. V shed 5 bases and J 4 bases; nucleotides not matched to a gene: 6. The DNA of the CDR3 is TGTGCCAGCTCAACGGGACAGGGGGTGAGCACTGAAGCTTTCTTT. Its translation: CASSTGQGVSTEAFF. Using reference TRBV18 and TRBJ1-1 for the parts outside the CDR3, the full variable domain is NAGVMQNPRHLVRRRGQEARLRCSPMKGHSHVYWYRQLPEEGLKFMVYLQKENIIDESGMPKERFSAEFPKEGPSILRIQQVVRGDSAAYFCASSTGQGVSTEAFFGQGTRLTVV.

The chain links TRBV6-6 to TRBJ2-3; a weak D match, TRBD2 (5 bases). Trimming cost V 8 bases and J 9 bases, with 15 bases left between them. Germline V lookup: CDR1 MNHNY, CDR2 SVGAGI (reference sequence). This CDR3 comprises 12 residues. CDR3 bases: TGTGCCAGCGGACCCTCGCGGGTCACGCAGTATTTT. This encodes CASGPSRVTQYF.

This chain joins TRBV6-5 and TRBJ1-4; possibly TRBD1 for D (5 bases). Looked up from germline, CDR1 is MNHEY and CDR2 is SVGAGI. This CDR3 comprises 12 residues. V was clipped by 6 bases and J by 6 bases, with 8 bases between them. The CDR3 loop is CASRTTDEKLFF. The CDR3 nucleotides are TGTGCCAGCAGGACGACAGATGAAAAACTGTTTTTT.

The chain is built from TRBV28 and TRBJ1-1, with TRBD1 identical over 9 bases. The ends lost 5 bases at V and 3 bases at J; junction bases unmatched: 10. The CDR3 has 16 residues. Germline assignment: CDR1 MDHEN and CDR2 SYDVKM. This CDR3 is CASSPPRTGEDTEAFF. The CDR3 DNA sequence: TGTGCCAGCAGTCCGCCCAGGACAGGGGAGGACACTGAAGCTTTCTTT.

V and J are TRBV6-1 and TRBJ2-3, with D possibly TRBD2 on 5 matching bases. CDR3 length: 15 residues. The V and J ends lost 1 base and 1 base respectively, with 9 bases between them. Germline V CDR1 and CDR2: MNHNS, SASEGT. This chain's CDR3 is CASSEGGAGTDTQYF. The DNA of the CDR3 is TGTGCCAGCAGTGAAGGGGGAGCCGGCACAGATACGCAGTATTTT.

The chain links TRBV18 to TRBJ2-1, with 10 bases aligning to TRBD2. This CDR3 region has 16 residues. J gave up 8 bases and V 3 bases, and 10 bases lay outside the gene matches. Germline CDR1 and CDR2: KGHSH and LQKENI. CDR3 loop: CASSPEAGGPKDEQFF. The CDR3 coding sequence is TGTGCCAGCTCACCCGAAGCGGGAGGGCCTAAGGATGAGCAGTTCTTC.

The V and J genes are TRBV9 and TRBJ2-1, with D tentatively TRBD2 (6 bases). CDR1 SGDLS and CDR2 YYNGEE come from the germline V gene. This CDR3 has 14 residues. V gave up 3 bases and J gave up 9 bases, with 16 bases separating them. The CDR3 is CASSARDSTSEQFF. CDR3 bases: TGTGCCAGCAGCGCCCGGGACTCCACCAGTGAGCAGTTCTTC. The variable domain in full, completed from reference TRBV9 and TRBJ2-1, reads DSGVTQTPKHLITATGQRVTLRCSPRSGDLSVYWYQQSLDQGLQFLIQYYNGEERAKGNILERFSAQQFPDLHSELNLSSLELGDSALYFCASSARDSTSEQFFGPGTRLTVL.

This chain links TRBV5-8 with TRBJ1-1; perhaps TRBD1 as D (6 bases). Trimming cost V 1 base and J 2 bases, with 15 bases left between them. The CDR3 runs to 16 residues. Germline V gene sequence: CDR1 SGHTS, CDR2 YDEGEE. The CDR3 bases are TGTGCCAGCAGCTTGCGACCAGGGGCGGATAACACTGAAGCTTTCTTT. Its protein product is CASSLRPGADNTEAFF.

This chain joins TRBV9 and TRBJ1-1, with no clear D. Trimming removed 4 bases at V and 1 base at J, with 8 bases between. Germline CDR1 SGDLS, CDR2 YYNGEE. The CDR3 runs 13 residues. In DNA form, the CDR3 reads TGTGCCAGCAGCCCCCGAGGGAACACTGAAGCTTTCTTT. Its translation: CASSPRGNTEAFF. The entire variable domain, with the rest obtained from reference TRBV9 and TRBJ1-1, is as follows: DSGVTQTPKHLITATGQRVTLRCSPRSGDLSVYWYQQSLDQGLQFLIQYYNGEERAKGNILERFSAQQFPDLHSELNLSSLELGDSALYFCASSPRGNTEAFFGQGTRLTVV.

This rearrangement joins TRBV7-9 to TRBJ2-1; 11 bases agree with TRBD1. V was pared by 5 bases and J by 16 bases, with 16 bases of the junction left unmatched. The CDR3 is 15 amino acids. Germline CDR1 SEHNR, CDR2 FQNEAQ (reference sequence). The chain's CDR3 is CASSPGTGGLSPGFF. The CDR3 DNA reads TGTGCCAGCAGCCCCGGGACAGGGGGACTCTCACCGGGATTCTTC.

The rearrangement joins TRBV27 to TRBJ1-1, with D hard to call. The CDR3 sequence is 13 residues long. Trimming stripped 4 bases from V and 3 bases from J, with 9 bases between. Germline CDR1 and CDR2: MNHEY and SMNVEV (reference sequence). The CDR3 bases are TGTGCCAGCAGTTCTAACCGTGACACTGAAGCTTTCTTT. It yields the protein CASSSNRDTEAFF.

This sequence joins TRBV5-4 and TRBJ2-1; D may be TRBD1 (6 bases). V was trimmed by 3 bases and J by 12 bases, leaving 13 bases between them. The CDR3 extends over 12 amino acids. From germline, CDR1 is SGHNT and CDR2 YYREEE (reference sequence). This CDR3 reads CASSYEQGPQFF. CDR3 in DNA: TGTGCCAGCAGCTACGAACAGGGTCCGCAGTTCTTC.

The chain couples TRBV10-1 to TRBJ1-1; D gene ambiguous. V gave up 4 bases and J gave up 4 bases, with 10 bases separating them. Germline CDR1 and CDR2: WNHNN and SYGVQD (reference sequence). The CDR3 is 13 amino acids. The CDR3 DNA reads as TGCGCCAGCAGTGCCCGGGTTGGCACTGAAGCTTTCTTT. The encoded protein is CASSARVGTEAFF.

The chain carries TRBV11-2 and TRBJ1-1; D gene uncertain. Deletions cut 0 bases from V and 5 bases from J, with 16 bases between. Germline lookup yields CDR1 SGHAT and CDR2 FQNNGV. The CDR3 spans 16 residues. DNA of the CDR3: TGTGCCAGCAGCTTAGACTTCGGGGTAGCTAGGACTGAAGCTTTCTTT. This codes for CASSLDFGVARTEAFF. Full variable domain (outside the CDR3, taken from reference TRBV11-2 and TRBJ1-1): EAGVAQSPRYKIIEKRQSVAFWCNPISGHATLYWYQQILGQGPKLLIQFQNNGVVDDSQLPKDRFSAERLKGVDSTLKIQPAKLEDSAVYLCASSLDFGVARTEAFFGQGTRLTVV.

The genes are TRBV11-2 and TRBJ1-1, with 8 bases aligning to TRBD1. CDR1 SGHAT and CDR2 FQNNGV come from the germline V gene. This CDR3 is 14 amino acids long. V gave up 5 bases and J gave up 5 bases; unmatched junction bases: 7. This CDR3 reads CASSAVRGRTEAFF. Here the CDR3 DNA reads TGTGCCAGCAGCGCAGTCAGGGGGCGAACTGAAGCTTTCTTT. The entire variable domain, with the rest obtained from reference TRBV11-2 and TRBJ1-1, is as follows: EAGVAQSPRYKIIEKRQSVAFWCNPISGHATLYWYQQILGQGPKLLIQFQNNGVVDDSQLPKDRFSAERLKGVDSTLKIQPAKLEDSAVYLCASSAVRGRTEAFFGQGTRLTVV.